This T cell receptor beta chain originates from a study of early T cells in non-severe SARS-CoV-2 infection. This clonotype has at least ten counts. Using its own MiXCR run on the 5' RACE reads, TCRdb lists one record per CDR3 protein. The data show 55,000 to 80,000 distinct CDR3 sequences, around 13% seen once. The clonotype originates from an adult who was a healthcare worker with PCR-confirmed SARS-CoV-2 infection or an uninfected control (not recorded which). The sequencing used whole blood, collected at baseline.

CDR3 coding DNA: TGTGCCAGCAGTGGTAGCGGACCCACAGATACGCAGTATTTT. Its protein is CASSGSGPTDTQYF. The chain combines TRBV6-1 with TRBJ2-3; the D gene is possibly TRBD2 (6 bases). The V gene lost 4 bases and the J gene lost 2 bases, with 10 bases spanning the gap. Germline CDR1 and CDR2: MNHNS and SASEGT. This CDR3 has 14 amino acids.